This T cell receptor (beta chain) was sequenced in a study of T cell responses to AZD1222 COVID-19 vaccine. Whole-study findings and limits: Reports say nearly half of spike-specific TCRs go after unmutated variant regions. No day 14 peak samples; only post-peak repertoires were characterized.

The method was immunoSEQ multiplex PCR; TCRdb's version includes in-frame clones alone and lacks a portion of them. Counted here are over 100,000 clones, roughly nine tenths occurring once; the ten biggest clones make up over 6.5%. CDR1 is LNHDA, CDR2 SQIVND, per germline (reference sequence). With 5 bases removed from V and 2 bases from J, the gap between germline ends came to 9 bases. This CDR3 has 13 residues. This clone was detected only once. Its target is unknown. The specimen comprised peripheral blood, sampled on day 0 of AZD1222 vaccination. The clonotype originates from an adult in good health. The chain uses TRBV19 and TRBJ1-1; D gene unclear. The CDR3 here is CASSPDHNTEAFF. DNA of the CDR3: TGTGCCAGTAGTCCGGATCATAACACTGAAGCTTTCTTT.